Shown below are 14 T cell receptor beta chains from a single sample sequenced in a study of identical twins. MiXCR was run by TCRdb on the 5' RACE reads, yielding one entry per CDR3 protein. This sample has about 920,000 distinct CDR3 sequences; about 12% occur once, and the top ten carry around 1.5%. This same sample was also part of a study on yellow fever vaccine responses in identical twins.

The material sequenced was PBMCs. The receptors were gathered from a woman aged 18-29 years in good health.

This clonotype was seen only a few times. The chain carries TRBV11-2 and TRBJ2-3; no clear D gene. CDR3 length equals 11 residues. V was shortened by 5 bases and J by 5 bases, with 5 bases between the two germline ends. CDR1 and CDR2 (germline): SGHAT, FQNNGV. The DNA for the CDR3 is TGTGCCAGCAGCCGTAAAGATACGCAGTATTTT. Its translation is CASSRKDTQYF.

This chain joins TRBV12-3 or TRBV12-4 and TRBJ2-7; possible D gene TRBD2, 5 bases. This CDR3 has 12 amino acids. The V end was cut by 6 bases, the J end by 7 bases, with 13 bases between. In nucleotides, the CDR3 is TGTGCCAGCAGCCCGGACCCGGGAGAGCAGTACTTC. It is translated as CASSPDPGEQYF.

The rearrangement links TRBV5-4 to TRBJ2-7, with 12 bases that match TRBD2. Unmatched junction bases numbered 7, after V lost 5 bases and J lost 1 base. This CDR3 comprises 16 residues. The germline CDR1 and CDR2 sequences are SGHNT and YYREEE (reference sequence). The CDR3 spells CASREGLAGTSYEQYF. DNA for the CDR3: TGTGCCAGCAGAGAAGGACTAGCGGGAACTTCCTACGAGCAGTACTTC.

On this clonotype itself: This may be a read error: a much more frequent sequence differs by one nucleotide. This chain links TRBV4-2 with TRBJ2-4; TRBD2 matches at 7 bases. The germline V gene encodes CDR1 LGHNA and CDR2 YNFKEQ. The CDR3 runs 17 residues. The CDR3 sequence is CASSQDGAGVAKNILYF. CDR3 nucleotides: TGTGCCAGCAGCCAAGATGGGGCGGGGGTAGCCAAAAACATTCTGTACTTC.

This clonotype turned up a few times. DNA for the CDR3: TGCAGTGCTACCAGACAGGCCCAGCATTTT. Translated: CSATRQAQHF. This rearrangement joins TRBV20-1 to TRBJ1-5; TRBD1 might be the D (6 bases). Germline values: CDR1 DFQATT, CDR2 SNEGSKA (reference sequence). This CDR3 is 10 amino acids long. V was cut by 4 bases and J by 11 bases, with 9 bases left in between.

The chain recombines TRBV15 with TRBJ2-3, with D possibly being TRBD2 (5 bases). The CDR3 has 16 amino acids. CDR1 and CDR2 (germline): LNHNV, YYDKDF (reference sequence). V lost 5 bases and J 0 bases, leaving 15 bases between the germline ends. In DNA, the CDR3 is TGTGCCACCAGCGCAGACCGGGGAAGGAGCACAGATACGCAGTATTTT. Amino acids: CATSADRGRSTDTQYF.

This clonotype was counted a few times. This chain uses TRBV27 with TRBJ1-4; TRBD1 matches 8 bases. This CDR3 is 17 amino acids long. The V gene end was trimmed by 3 bases and the J gene end by 3 bases; junction bases not matched to a gene: 9. CDR1 and CDR2 from the germline V gene are MNHEY and SMNVEV (reference sequence). The CDR3 here is CASSFTLGQGANEKLFF. CDR3 sequence (DNA): TGTGCCAGCAGTTTTACCCTCGGACAGGGAGCTAATGAAAAACTGTTTTTT.

This clonotype was counted between two and nine times. The chain combines TRBV5-1 with TRBJ2-7, with D perhaps given as TRBD1 or TRBD2 (5 bases each). The CDR3 contains 14 residues. Germline V gene sequence: CDR1 SGHRS, CDR2 YFSETQ. Trimming shortened V by 4 bases and J by 3 bases, and 14 bases separated the two germline ends. In DNA, the CDR3 is TGCGCCAGCAGCCACGGGACCGGACGCTACGAGCAGTACTTC. Protein sequence: CASSHGTGRYEQYF. The whole variable domain, filled in from reference TRBV5-1 and TRBJ2-7, reads KAGVTQTPRYLIKTRGQQVTLSCSPISGHRSVSWYQQTPGQGLQFLFEYFSETQRNKGNFPGRFSGRQFSNSRSEMNVSTLELGDSALYLCASSHGTGRYEQYFGPGTRLTVT.

The chain joins TRBV2 to TRBJ2-7; D gene unclear. The CDR3 contains 12 residues. V was shortened by 8 bases and J by 7 bases, with 15 bases between the two germline ends. The germline V gene has CDR1 SNHLY and CDR2 FYNNEI. CDR3 amino acids: CASLTTVFEQYV. The CDR3 DNA reads as TGTGCCAGCCTCACCACCGTCTTTGAGCAGTACGTC.

CDR3 DNA: TGCAGTGCTAAAAGGACAGGGAGAGACCCTCGCGGGAGTGAGCAGTTCTTC. Translation: CSAKRTGRDPRGSEQFF. V is TRBV20-1 and J is TRBJ2-1; weak D call: TRBD1 (8 bases). This CDR3 spans 17 amino acids. Per the germline V gene, CDR1 is DFQATT and CDR2 is SNEGSKA (reference sequence). V was clipped by 4 bases and J by 9 bases, with 28 bases between them.

CDR3 amino acids: CSARGAAGVPGANVLTF. The CDR3 DNA sequence: TGCAGTGCTAGAGGGGCAGCGGGAGTTCCTGGGGCCAACGTCCTGACTTTC. The rearrangement joins TRBV20-1 to TRBJ2-6; TRBD2 agrees at 8 bases. This CDR3 comprises 17 residues. CDR1 is DFQATT and CDR2 is SNEGSKA in the germline V gene (reference sequence). The J segment lost 2 bases and the V segment lost 1 base, leaving 7 bases of the junction unmatched.

This clonotype was detected many times. The chain has TRBV4-2 and TRBJ2-1; 12 bases match TRBD2. From germline, CDR1 is LGHNA and CDR2 YNFKEQ. J was trimmed by 3 bases and V by 0 bases; bases with no gene match: 3. The CDR3 runs 17 residues. The CDR3 reads CASSQETSGSVYNEQFF. The CDR3 DNA follows: TGTGCCAGCAGCCAAGAGACTAGCGGGAGCGTCTACAATGAGCAGTTCTTC.

The rearrangement joins TRBV20-1 to TRBJ2-3, with a tentative D call TRBD1 (5 bases). V was trimmed by 0 bases and J by 6 bases, leaving 16 bases between them. This CDR3 comprises 15 residues. Germline lookup yields CDR1 DFQATT and CDR2 SNEGSKA (reference sequence). The CDR3 region is CSARDFRVISDTQYF. CDR3 bases: TGCAGTGCTAGAGATTTCAGGGTAATTAGTGATACGCAGTATTTT.

Ten or more counts support this clonotype. The chain employs TRBV12-3 or TRBV12-4 and TRBJ1-2; D ambiguous. The CDR3 consists of 13 residues. V was trimmed by 2 bases and J by 2 bases, leaving 6 bases between them. This CDR3 reads CASSLRGNYGYTF. CDR3 coding DNA: TGTGCCAGCAGTTTACGAGGGAACTATGGCTACACCTTC.